The clone carrying this T cell receptor (beta chain) has only a few counts. Its target is not known. The sample comes from a study of memory CD4+ T cells and cytomegalovirus serostatus. Points from the study as a whole: CMV serostatus prediction reached median AUC about 0.95, or 0.9 with US-trained model.

Profiling relied on immunoSEQ multiplex PCR, and the TCRdb table lists in-frame clones only, not all of them. The sample has about 60,000 clones, under 90% seen once. The sort gate was single viable CD3+CD4+CD8-CD45RO+ cells for memory CD4+ T cells. Serostatus was set by detecting CMV pp150, pp28, p38, p52 IgG. The J segment lost 6 bases and the V segment lost 1 base, leaving 15 bases of the junction unmatched. CDR1 and CDR2 from the germline V gene are SQVTM and ANQGSEA. The CDR3 contains 18 residues. The origin of this receptor is an adult in good health and CMV-seronegative. Some clones in this sample may be carry-over from other donors' samples. Material for sequencing was memory CD4+ T cells from blood. V usage is TRBV29-1 and J usage is TRBJ2-1; TRBD2 agrees at 10 bases. The CDR3 protein is CSVEVRRGASGSPNEQFF. CDR3 DNA: TGCAGCGTTGAAGTCAGGCGGGGGGCTAGCGGGAGCCCCAATGAGCAGTTCTTC.